One and the same sample provided the 19 T cell receptor beta chains below, sequenced in a study of human T cells and chemical hapten exposure. The time point is: pre-sensitization, week 0. Treatment defined: therapeutic diphenylcyclopropenone sensitization with weekly scalp DPC. Each CDR3 protein is one row after TCRdb ran MiXCR on the RACE reads. The sample carries under 200,000 distinct CDR3 sequences, 30% recorded once. This specimen was whole blood, taken in connection with sensitization to the hapten diphenylcyclopropenone (DPC). Every receptor here comes from a woman younger than 45 with alopecia areata. Some clones in this sample may be carry-over from other donors' samples.

J is TRBJ2-3 and V is TRBV29-1; 7 positions match TRBD1. V dropped 7 bases and J dropped 4; count of bases not matched to a gene: 8. The CDR3 is 13 amino acids. Per germline, CDR1 SQVTM and CDR2 ANQGSEA. In nucleotides, the CDR3 is TGCAGCGCATCGGGACAGTTGGCAGATACGCAGTATTTT. Residues: CSASGQLADTQYF.

This clonotype was detected a few times. The chain uses TRBV28 and TRBJ2-7; 7 nucleotides agree with TRBD1. The CDR3 extends over 14 amino acids. The ends lost 9 bases at V and 0 bases at J; junction bases unmatched: 8. Germline assignment: CDR1 MDHEN and CDR2 SYDVKM. Written as DNA, the CDR3 is TGTGCCAGTTCCGGGACAGTTAGCTCCTACGAGCAGTACTTC. Translating gives CASSGTVSSYEQYF.

J is TRBJ1-2 and V is TRBV20-1; unclear D gene. V dropped 7 bases and J dropped 4 bases, with 16 bases sitting between them. Germline V gene sequence: CDR1 DFQATT, CDR2 SNEGSKA (reference sequence). This CDR3 comprises 13 residues. The chain's CDR3 is CSVQHRSSYGYTF. For the CDR3, the DNA is TGCAGTGTCCAGCACCGCAGCAGCTATGGCTACACCTTC.

The gene calls are TRBV27 and TRBJ1-6; D possibly corresponds to TRBD1 (6 bases). The CDR3 runs to 14 residues. The V end was cut by 7 bases, the J end by 7 bases, with 14 bases between. Germline V CDR1 and CDR2: MNHEY, SMNVEV (reference sequence). CDR3: CASTSAGENSPLHF. The CDR3 DNA reads TGTGCCAGCACGTCCGCAGGGGAAAATTCACCCCTCCACTTT.

This clonotype was seen more than once but under ten times. The chain has TRBV4-2 and TRBJ1-1, with D unresolved. V was cut by 4 bases and J by 8 bases, with 17 bases left in between. The CDR3 runs to 14 residues. CDR1 is LGHNA, CDR2 YNFKEQ, per germline. Here the CDR3 DNA reads TGTGCCAGCAGCCGCGACCCGGACGACCTAGAAGCTTTCTTT. It is translated as CASSRDPDDLEAFF.

V and J are TRBV6-5 and TRBJ1-1; D not resolved. The CDR3 consists of 14 residues. Germline V CDR1 and CDR2: MNHEY, SVGAGI. V lost 5 bases, J lost 1 base, and 11 bases lay in between. The CDR3 DNA reads TGTGCCAGCAGTCTTAGGGTCTCGAACACTGAAGCTTTCTTT. Its protein product is CASSLRVSNTEAFF.

The rearrangement joins TRBV27 to TRBJ1-5, with D maybe TRBD1 (6 bases). This CDR3 spans 14 amino acids. The V gene lost 5 bases and the J gene lost 2 bases, with 10 bases spanning the gap. The germline V gene has CDR1 MNHEY and CDR2 SMNVEV (reference sequence). The CDR3 DNA is TGTGCCAGCAGTACCTACAGGGGCAATCAGCCCCAGCATTTT. Its protein is CASSTYRGNQPQHF.

V and J are TRBV15 and TRBJ2-2, with D unclear. This CDR3 has 15 amino acids. Looked up from germline, CDR1 is LNHNV and CDR2 is YYDKDF (reference sequence). V was cut by 1 base and J by 1 base, with 7 bases left in between. CDR3 loop: CATSRAAGNTGELFF. CDR3 DNA: TGTGCCACCAGCAGAGCAGCAGGGAACACCGGGGAGCTGTTTTTT.

This clonotype has more than one count but fewer than ten. The chain links TRBV5-1 to TRBJ2-1, with 7 bases that match TRBD1. The length of the CDR3 is 14 residues. Germline CDR1 reads SGHRS; CDR2 reads YFSETQ. The junction had 5 bases not matched to a gene; V was cut back by 0 bases and J by 8 bases. CDR3 residues: CASSLAQGRDEQFF. The CDR3 DNA sequence: TGCGCCAGCAGCTTGGCACAGGGGCGGGATGAGCAGTTCTTC.

This clonotype was counted between two and nine times. The chain has TRBV29-1 and TRBJ2-2, with TRBD2 matching 7 bases. Trimming at V came to 7 bases and at J to 5 bases, leaving 7 bases not matched to a gene. Germline values: CDR1 SQVTM, CDR2 ANQGSEA. This CDR3 region has 13 residues. This CDR3 reads CSAASGGTGELFF. The CDR3 bases are TGCAGCGCCGCTTCCGGGGGGACCGGGGAGCTGTTTTTT.

This clonotype was seen repeatedly, ten times or more. The V gene is TRBV9, the J gene TRBJ1-6, with D possibly matching TRBD1 (6 bases). The germline CDR1 and CDR2 sequences are SGDLS and YYNGEE. Deletions cut 4 bases from V and 5 bases from J, with 7 bases between. This CDR3 region has 13 residues. CDR3 sequence reads: CASSRGNNSPLHF. CDR3 DNA sequence: TGTGCCAGCAGCAGGGGGAATAATTCACCCCTCCACTTT.

This clonotype came up a few times. The chain recombines TRBV7-2 with TRBJ2-1; a weak D match, TRBD2 (6 bases). Trimming left V 5 bases short and J 7 bases short, with 12 bases between. The germline V gene has CDR1 SGHTA and CDR2 FQGNSA. This CDR3 has 13 amino acids. CDR3 sequence: CASSPWAGNEQFF. For the CDR3, the DNA is TGTGCCAGCAGCCCCTGGGCGGGGAATGAGCAGTTCTTC.

This clonotype turned up a few times. The V and J genes are TRBV6-6 and TRBJ1-1, with D unclear. Germline V gene lookup returns CDR1 MNHNY and CDR2 SVGAGI (reference sequence). The CDR3 consists of 15 residues. Trimming cost V 3 bases and J 3 bases, with 14 bases left between them. DNA of the CDR3: TGTGCCAGCAGTTATCCCGCGGGCCGTGACACTGAAGCTTTCTTT. It yields the protein CASSYPAGRDTEAFF.

V usage is TRBV29-1 and J usage is TRBJ2-5; weak D call: TRBD1 (6 bases). The CDR3 is made up of 13 amino acids. Trimming cost V 2 bases and J 1 base, with 8 bases left between them. Germline CDR1 and CDR2: SQVTM and ANQGSEA. CDR3: CSVELGGQETQYF. The CDR3 DNA is TGCAGCGTTGAATTAGGGGGCCAAGAGACCCAGTACTTC.

This clonotype occurred many times. The CDR3 DNA reads TGTGCCAGCAGCCAAACAGAGAAAAACGCTGAAGCTTTCTTT. Translating gives CASSQTEKNAEAFF. The chain couples TRBV4-2 to TRBJ1-1; no clear D. Trimming removed 2 bases at V and 6 bases at J, with 13 bases between. The CDR3 covers 14 residues. Per the germline V gene, CDR1 is LGHNA and CDR2 is YNFKEQ.

The CDR3 bases are TGTGCCAGCAGCTTAGACAGGACGGACGCTTTCTTT. Translated, it gives CASSLDRTDAFF. The chain uses TRBV7-2 and TRBJ1-1; possibly TRBD1 for D (5 bases). Germline V gene sequence: CDR1 SGHTA, CDR2 FQGNSA. V lost 1 base to trimming and J lost 11 bases, with 11 bases between them. The CDR3 is 12 residues long.

This clonotype was counted a few times. V and J are TRBV28 and TRBJ2-7; 7 bases are a match to TRBD2. The length of the CDR3 is 15 residues. Germline V gives CDR1 MDHEN, CDR2 SYDVKM. With V trimmed by 4 bases and J by 1 base, 7 bases remained unmatched. CDR3 nucleotides: TGTGCCAGCAGTTGGGGAGGGACTATATCCTACGAGCAGTACTTC. Translation gives CASSWGGTISYEQYF.

The chain carries TRBV5-1 and TRBJ2-2, with 10 bases identical to TRBD2. The CDR3 contains 16 residues. Losses at the gene ends were 7 bases for V and 1 base for J; bases not matched to a gene: 7. Germline CDR1 and CDR2: SGHRS and YFSETQ. The CDR3 reads CASHTSGDLNTGELFF. For the CDR3, the DNA is TGCGCCAGCCATACTAGCGGGGATCTGAACACCGGGGAGCTGTTTTTT. Variable domain in full (rest from reference TRBV5-1 and TRBJ2-2): KAGVTQTPRYLIKTRGQQVTLSCSPISGHRSVSWYQQTPGQGLQFLFEYFSETQRNKGNFPGRFSGRQFSNSRSEMNVSTLELGDSALYLCASHTSGDLNTGELFFGEGSRLTVL.

The V and J genes are TRBV9 and TRBJ2-1, with D perhaps TRBD2 (6 bases). Germline lookup yields CDR1 SGDLS and CDR2 YYNGEE. The CDR3 is 14 residues long. V was shortened by 7 bases and J by 0 bases, with 11 bases between the two germline ends. In nucleotides, the CDR3 is TGTGCCAGCGCGCCCGGGAGCTCCTACAATGAGCAGTTCTTC. Residues: CASAPGSSYNEQFF.